This T cell receptor (beta chain) came from a study of blood T cell repertoires in COVID-19. Across the study: COVID-19 samples, acute and convalescent, were from the United States, Italy and Spain. Nucleic acid was either cDNA or gDNA, and it came from T cells, B-cell-depleted T cells, or PBMCs.

The CDR3 totals 18 residues. V shed 2 bases, J shed 10 bases, and the junction held 17 bases outside the gene matches. Per germline, CDR1 MNHNS and CDR2 SASEGT. As processed by the authors: Amplified reference gene primers provided the basis for estimating nucleated cell counts. The table came from immunoSEQ multiplex PCR; TCRdb's copy has only in-frame clones and leaves some out. Clone size and V and J calls were adopted from that table, with D and trimming inferred from the DNA. The sample lists some 65,000 clones; roughly 87% were seen once. This receptor was identified in an elderly man with acute or convalescent COVID-19. This chain joins TRBV6-1 and TRBJ1-6; 7 positions match TRBD1. The sequenced material came from peripheral blood. CDR3 amino acids: CASSESPGGGRAQSPLHF. As DNA, the CDR3 is TGTGCCAGCAGTGAAAGCCCAGGGGGAGGAAGAGCGCAGTCACCCCTCCACTTT.